This entry features one TCR beta chain sequence. What it binds is not known. With a J-beta primer mix and a sample-barcoded 5' primer, a second PCR ran 7 to 11 cycles. TCRdb passed the 5' RACE reads through MiXCR, listing each CDR3 protein once. In the table there are some 930,000 distinct CDR3 sequences, just under 30% of which are singletons. This entry belongs to a study of blood T cells in healthy people across ages. The germline gives CDR1 DFQATT, CDR2 SNEGSKA (reference sequence). V shed 0 bases and J shed 1 base, with 7 bases lying between them. CDR3 length equals 15 residues. The study's findings and limits: Long-lived donors had more naive CD4+ cells and higher diversity than aged donors.

This sample also belongs to another study, concerning T cells of mothers and their children. According to that study: In each mother, TCR beta CDR3 reads exceeded 10 million; in each child, they numbered approximately 3 million.

The chain recombines TRBV20-1 with TRBJ2-6; a weak D match, TRBD1 (5 bases). This TCR was sampled from a woman between 40 and 55 years old in good health. The specimen sequenced was blood. The CDR3 DNA sequence: TGCAGTGCTAGAGATCAGGGATCTGGGGCCAACGTCCTGACTTTC. Its translation is CSARDQGSGANVLTF.